Listed below are T cell receptor beta chains from one sample, sequenced in a study of post-analysis software for immune sequencing data. TCRdb re-derived calls from the PCR reads in MiXCR, one entry per CDR3 protein. The table records 600,000 to 750,000 distinct CDR3 sequences, around 60% of them present only once. The sequenced sample was blood. These receptors all come from a girl aged 2-10 years with multiple sclerosis. Both conserved end residues are part of each CDR3. Fields, in order: J gene, clone size, D gene, V gene, CDR3 DNA, CDR3 protein. D genes are given only for firm matches. Part of the rows lack a size; the others show once, few, many or a class for expanded clones.

>TRBJ2-1|few|.|TRBV24-1
TGTGCCAGCAAAAAAGGTGCCGCTGGAAATGAGCAGTTCTTC
CASKKGAAGNEQFF
>TRBJ2-5|.|TRBD2|TRBV6-5
TGTGCCAGCAGTTCTGTAGCGGGAGCGTCTGGAGAGACCCAGTACTTC
CASSSVAGASGETQYF
>TRBJ2-7|once|.|TRBV5-1
TGCGCCAGCAGCTCGGGGGCAGGGGTAAACGAGCAGTACTTC
CASSSGAGVNEQYF
>TRBJ2-3|.|.|TRBV5-1
TGCGCCAGCAGCTTGGGCCAGCGGGCGGGAGATACGCAGTATTTT
CASSLGQRAGDTQYF
>TRBJ2-1|.|.|TRBV6-2/TRBV6-3
TGTGCCAGCAGTTACCTCGCGACAGGTGCTTACAATGAGCAGTTCTTC
CASSYLATGAYNEQFF
>TRBJ2-5|.|TRBD2|TRBV7-2
TGTGCCAGCAGCTTACAAGCGGGGGTCCAAGAGACCCAGTACTTC
CASSLQAGVQETQYF
>TRBJ2-1|.|.|TRBV20-1
TGCAGTGCTGCCCAGTTGGCGTGGAACAATGAGCAGTTCTTC
CSAAQLAWNNEQFF
>TRBJ2-6|.|.|TRBV4-3
TGCGCCAGCAGCCAAGCACAGGGACTCGGGGCCAACGTCCTGACTTTC
CASSQAQGLGANVLTF
>TRBJ2-1|.|TRBD2|TRBV2
TGTGCCAGCAGGGGACTACTACACAATGAGCAGTTCTTC
CASRGLLHNEQFF
>TRBJ2-1|.|.|TRBV3-1
TGTGCCAGCAGCCAAGGGACAGTTTTGGATGAACAGTTCTTC
CASSQGTVLDEQFF
>TRBJ2-7|.|.|TRBV29-1
TGCAGCGTGGCGACGGGGCCGTCCTACGAGCAGTACTTC
CSVATGPSYEQYF
>TRBJ2-7|.|TRBD2|TRBV7-9
TGTGCCAGCAGTCGTCGGACTAGCGGCTCCTACGAGCAGTACTTC
CASSRRTSGSYEQYF
>TRBJ2-5|.|.|TRBV28
TGTGCCGGCAGTTTATCATTTGGGAAGGGAACCCCAAGAGAGACCCAGTACTTC
CAGSLSFGKGTPRETQYF
>TRBJ2-5|once|.|TRBV7-9
TGTGCCAGCAGCCCTATAGAGACCCAGTACTTC
CASSPIETQYF
>TRBJ2-7|.|.|TRBV29-1
TGCAGCGTTGAGCTAACTGGACAGCTAGAAAGCTACGAGCAGTACTTC
CSVELTGQLESYEQYF
>TRBJ2-1|.|.|TRBV4-2
TGTGCCAGCAGCCAAGTTTTAGCGGAAGAGACCCAGTTCTTC
CASSQVLAEETQFF
>TRBJ1-5|.|.|TRBV25-1
TGTGCCAGCAGTGAGCGCAGGGAGGGCAATCAGCCCCAGCATTTT
CASSERREGNQPQHF
>TRBJ2-1|.|.|TRBV4-3
TGCGCCAGCAGCCAAGATCCCCCAGGGGTCTCCTACAATGAGCAGTTCTTC
CASSQDPPGVSYNEQFF
>TRBJ1-2|.|TRBD1|TRBV2
TGTGCCAGCATCACCCTCAGCGGGACAGGGTCTGTCGCGAACTATGGCTACACCTTC
CASITLSGTGSVANYGYTF
>TRBJ1-1|.|TRBD1|TRBV2
TGTGCCAGCAGCCCGGGACAGGATGAAGCTTTCTTT
CASSPGQDEAFF
>TRBJ1-1|.|.|TRBV5-1
TGCGCCAGCAGCTTGGGACTTCACACTGAAGCTTTCTTT
CASSLGLHTEAFF
>TRBJ1-2|few|.|TRBV5-1
TGCGCCAGCTCCTCCTCGGGCGGGGACTATGGCTACACCTTC
CASSSSGGDYGYTF
>TRBJ2-5|.|.|TRBV7-3
TGTGCCAGCAGCCAACAAGCAGGGACCCAAGAGACCCAGTACTTC
CASSQQAGTQETQYF
>TRBJ2-2|.|.|TRBV20-1
TGCAGTGCTAGACCTGGGACCTTGAACACCGGGGAGCTGTTTTTT
CSARPGTLNTGELFF
>TRBJ1-1|.|.|TRBV6-1
TGTGCCAGCAGTGAATGGCGCGACAGGAGCGCTTTCTTT
CASSEWRDRSAFF
>TRBJ2-7|.|.|TRBV30
TGTGCCTGGAGTGTACATGAGGGAGCCACCTACGAGCAGTACTTC
CAWSVHEGATYEQYF
>TRBJ2-7|.|.|TRBV2
TGTGCCAGCTCGGGGGAATATTCCTACGAGCAGTACTTC
CASSGEYSYEQYF
>TRBJ2-7|.|.|TRBV6-5
TGTGCCAGCAGTCCACAGAGGGCGGGCGAGCAGTACTTC
CASSPQRAGEQYF
>TRBJ2-5|.|.|TRBV5-6
TGTGCCAGCAGCTTGGAAACTAGGACCCAAGAGACCCAGTACTTC
CASSLETRTQETQYF
>TRBJ2-7|.|TRBD2|TRBV10-3
TGTGCCATCAGTGAGTTTAAACTAGCGGGGCGATACGAGCAGTACTTC
CAISEFKLAGRYEQYF
>TRBJ2-5|.|TRBD1|TRBV7-6
TGTGCCAGCAGCTCCAGGACAGGGGGCAATGGTGAGACCCAGTACTTC
CASSSRTGGNGETQYF